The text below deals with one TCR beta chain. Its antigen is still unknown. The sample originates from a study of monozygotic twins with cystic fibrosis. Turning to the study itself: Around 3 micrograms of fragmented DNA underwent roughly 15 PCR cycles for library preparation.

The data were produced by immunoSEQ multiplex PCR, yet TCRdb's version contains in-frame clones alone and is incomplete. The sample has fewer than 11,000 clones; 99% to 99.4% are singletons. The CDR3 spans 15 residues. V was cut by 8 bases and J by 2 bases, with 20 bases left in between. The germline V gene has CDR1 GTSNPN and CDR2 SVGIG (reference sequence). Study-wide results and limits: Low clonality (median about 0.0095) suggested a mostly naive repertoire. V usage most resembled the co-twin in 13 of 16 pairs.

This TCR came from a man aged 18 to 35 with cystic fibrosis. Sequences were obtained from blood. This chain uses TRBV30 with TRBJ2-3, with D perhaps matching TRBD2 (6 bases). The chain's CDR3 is CAGTRELWVTDTQYF. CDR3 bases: TGTGCCGGCACACGGGAGTTATGGGTCACAGATACGCAGTATTTT.